Presented here are 9 T cell receptor beta chains from one specimen sequenced in a study of identical twins. MiXCR, applied by TCRdb to the 5' RACE reads, yields one record per CDR3 protein. The sample consists of about 570,000 distinct CDR3 sequences, roughly 9.5% of them appearing once. These data also featured in a second study, about yellow fever vaccine responses in identical twins.

The sample comprised PBMCs. Receptors were obtained from a young woman in good health.

The sample holds a few counts of this clonotype. The chain carries TRBV20-1 and TRBJ2-5; 8 bases are shared with TRBD2. Germline trimming cut 6 bases from V and 0 bases from J; bases unmatched to any gene: 9. Germline V lookup: CDR1 DFQATT, CDR2 SNEGSKA (reference sequence). This CDR3 contains 15 residues. DNA for the CDR3: TGCAGTGCCGGGACTAGGGGGATGTACCAAGAGACCCAGTACTTC. Residues: CSAGTRGMYQETQYF.

This clonotype was detected only a few times. V and J are TRBV12-5 and TRBJ2-2; TRBD1 is a possible D gene (5 bases). The CDR3 covers 16 residues. Germline CDR1 LGHNT, CDR2 FRNRAP. Between the trimmed V and J ends, which lost 5 bases and 3 bases, there was a span of 16 bases. The CDR3, as DNA: TGTGCTAGTGGTACCCCGGAGACAGACGACACCGGGGAGCTGTTTTTT. It yields the protein CASGTPETDDTGELFF.

This rearrangement joins TRBV30 to TRBJ1-5; a weak D match, TRBD1 (5 bases). Germline values: CDR1 GTSNPN, CDR2 SVGIG (reference sequence). With 2 bases removed from V and 4 bases from J, the gap between germline ends came to 12 bases. The CDR3 consists of 14 residues. The CDR3, as DNA: TGTGCCTGGAGTAAGACAGCGATGAATCAGCCCCAGCATTTT. Residues: CAWSKTAMNQPQHF.

V gene TRBV6-5 combines with J gene TRBJ1-1; no clear D gene. The V and J ends lost 4 bases and 0 bases respectively, with 9 bases between them. From germline, CDR1 is MNHEY and CDR2 SVGAGI. The CDR3 has 14 residues. The CDR3 sequence is CASSSPEMNTEAFF. CDR3 nucleotides: TGTGCCAGCAGTTCCCCAGAAATGAACACTGAAGCTTTCTTT.

This clonotype was found many times. This sequence joins TRBV5-1 and TRBJ2-1, with TRBD2 identical over 13 bases. With 3 bases clipped from V and 5 bases from J, the junction kept 2 bases outside the gene matches. Germline CDR1 reads SGHRS; CDR2 reads YFSETQ. The CDR3 contains 15 residues. CDR3 sequence reads: CASSWGLAGNNEQFF. The CDR3 coding sequence is TGCGCCAGCAGCTGGGGACTAGCGGGAAACAATGAGCAGTTCTTC.

V is TRBV7-9 and J is TRBJ1-2, with D possibly matching TRBD1 (5 bases). Trimming took off 1 base at V and 9 bases at J, with 15 bases between the two ends. The CDR3 covers 14 residues. Germline values: CDR1 SEHNR, CDR2 FQNEAQ (reference sequence). This CDR3 reads CASSLDGTVLSYTF. The CDR3 nucleotides read TGTGCCAGCAGCTTAGATGGGACGGTCCTAAGCTACACCTTC.

This sequence joins TRBV20-1 and TRBJ2-7; the match to TRBD2 covers 8 bases. The CDR3 runs to 15 residues. With 4 bases clipped from V and 0 bases from J, the junction kept 8 bases outside the gene matches. CDR1 is DFQATT, CDR2 SNEGSKA, per germline (reference sequence). The CDR3, as DNA: TGCAGTGCTAAGATTACTAGCGGACCCTCCTACGAGCAGTACTTC. This codes for CSAKITSGPSYEQYF.

This clonotype showed up just a few times. The rearrangement links TRBV2 to TRBJ2-7; 7 bases agree with TRBD2. CDR3 size: 13 residues. With 4 bases clipped from V and 5 bases from J, the junction kept 5 bases outside the gene matches. The germline V gene encodes CDR1 SNHLY and CDR2 FYNNEI. CDR3 coding DNA: TGTGCCAGCAGTGGGGGGGGGGTCCACGAGCAGTACTTC. Translation gives CASSGGGVHEQYF.

Regarding this clonotype: Mismatch with germline at one junction end may stem from a read error. The J gene is TRBJ2-3, the V gene TRBV20-1; the D call may be TRBD1 or TRBD2 (5 bases each). This CDR3 region has 16 residues. Germline V gene sequence: CDR1 DFQATT, CDR2 SNEGSKA (reference sequence). This CDR3 reads CCAEETYSQGVITQYF. The CDR3 region has the DNA TGCTGTGCCGAAGAGACCTACTCTCAGGGAGTGATAACGCAGTATTTT.